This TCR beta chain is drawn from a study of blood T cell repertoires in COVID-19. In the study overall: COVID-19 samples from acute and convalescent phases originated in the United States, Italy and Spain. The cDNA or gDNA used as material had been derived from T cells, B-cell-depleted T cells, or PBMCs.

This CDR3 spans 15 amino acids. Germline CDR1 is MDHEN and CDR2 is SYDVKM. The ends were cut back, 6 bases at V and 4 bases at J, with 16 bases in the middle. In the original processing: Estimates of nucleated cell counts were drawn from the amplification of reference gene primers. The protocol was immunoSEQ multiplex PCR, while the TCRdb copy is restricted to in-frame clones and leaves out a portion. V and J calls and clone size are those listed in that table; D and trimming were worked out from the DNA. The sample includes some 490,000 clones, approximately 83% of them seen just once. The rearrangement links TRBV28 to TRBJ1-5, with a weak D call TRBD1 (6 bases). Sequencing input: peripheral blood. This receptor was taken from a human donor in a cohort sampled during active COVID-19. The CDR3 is CASSLLQGDNQPQHF. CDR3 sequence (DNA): TGTGCCAGCAGCTTACTACAGGGTGATAATCAGCCCCAGCATTTT.